A single sample gave rise to the 5 T cell receptor beta chains below, sequenced in a study of Graves' ophthalmopathy and Graves' hyperthyroidism. Using RNA transcripts, the TCR beta CDR3 regions were amplified. HTBI primers were employed in first-round RT-PCR, then a second-round multiplex PCR followed. TCRdb called the multiplex PCR reads again in MiXCR, with one record for every CDR3 protein. The sample consists of roughly 1.1 million distinct CDR3 sequences, 35% to 40% of them appearing once. Sequencing was performed on peripheral blood or thyroid tissue (not recorded which). The receptors derive from an adult man with Graves' hyperthyroidism.

This clonotype was seen repeatedly, ten times or more. The V call is TRBV11-2, the J call TRBJ1-1; the D is unclear. The germline CDR1 and CDR2 sequences are SGHAT and FQNNGV. The CDR3 contains 16 residues. V gave up 5 bases and J gave up 0 bases, with 16 bases separating them. The chain's CDR3 is CASSPREVQMNTEAFF. CDR3 DNA: TGTGCCAGCAGCCCGCGGGAGGTACAAATGAACACTGAAGCTTTCTTT.

The chain uses TRBV7-9 and TRBJ1-2, with 11 bases aligning to TRBD1. The CDR3 is 14 amino acids. The ends lost 5 bases at V and 13 bases at J; junction bases unmatched: 12. Germline values: CDR1 SEHNR, CDR2 FQNEAQ (reference sequence). This chain's CDR3 is CASSVTGTGGSSTF. The CDR3 DNA reads as TGTGCCAGCAGCGTCACCGGGACAGGGGGGAGTAGCACCTTC.

This clonotype was counted at least ten times. V usage is TRBV24-1 and J usage is TRBJ1-5; D might be TRBD1 (5 bases). CDR1 is KGHDR, CDR2 SFDVKD, per germline. Trimming cost V 7 bases and J 7 bases, with 25 bases left between them. CDR3 length: 17 residues. The CDR3 DNA reads TGTGCCACCAGCAGTGAAACCGGGACCCGATTCGGGCAGCCCCAGCATTTT. It specifies CATSSETGTRFGQPQHF.

Concerning this clonotype: One end of the junction is discordant with germline, which a read error may explain. This chain links TRBV10-2 with TRBJ2-7; a weak D match, TRBD1 (6 bases). This CDR3 region has 16 residues. Germline values: CDR1 WSHSY, CDR2 SAAADI. The CDR3 DNA reads TGTGCCAGCAGTTACCCACAGGGTGTATACTCCTACGAGCAGTACTTC. Protein: CASSYPQGVYSYEQYF.

This clonotype was counted between two and nine times. Possible read error: a much larger clone is one base away. The chain employs TRBV11-2 and TRBJ2-2; D gene ambiguous. The germline V gene has CDR1 SGHAT and CDR2 FQNNGV. The CDR3 spans 13 residues. The CDR3: CTSSLQTAGELFF. CDR3 DNA: TGTACCAGCAGCTTACAAACCGCGGGGGAGCTGTTTTTT.